The sequence of this T cell receptor (beta chain) was determined in a study of cytomegalovirus exposure and HLA in healthy donors (dated by TCRdb to between 2016 and 2019). Notes on the research overall: An earlier analysis of fewer than 750 of the donors reported about 260 Gb of sequence data and around 120 million unique TCR beta sequences obtained from about 180 million T cells. Rather than using new phenotypic data, the later analysis identified candidate immune exposures from TCR beta sequences and from how often those sequences occurred across donors. All discovery cohort repertoires had been generated using a single sequencing platform. Typing coverage varied by locus: roughly 629-640 donors for A, B, C, DRB1 and DQB1; around 560 for DQA1; more than 600 for DPA1; more than 450 for DPB1. An early release covering some 640 HLA-typed donors comprised approximately 290 gigabases of sequencing data and 85 million to 100 million unique TCR sequences. Five DR-DQ haplotypes were treated as single units for association and clustering because of strong linkage in the cohort. To predict cytomegalovirus infection status, the study brought together high-throughput TCR immunosequencing, statistical association of individual TCRs with disease status, and machine learning. On average, roughly 240,000 unique TCR beta nucleotide sequences were sequenced per donor among a few hundred genotyped donors of the cohort, with roughly 18% of those sequences being non-productive. Alongside the repertoire data, information on donor age, sex, ethnicity and CMV serostatus was compiled. In an earlier analysis of over 550 of the donors, high-throughput TCR beta sequencing was used to judge whether each TCR beta V gene segment behaved as functional or pseudogenic. A later genetic analysis used genome-wide SNP genotypes for about 65% of the 666 donors, treating that subset as a discovery cohort. The genetic ancestry cluster associated with self-reported Caucasian donors included around four fifths of the roughly 400 genotyped donors. Both class I and class II loci were covered by HLA typing, at four-digit resolution. The study profiled the T cell repertoires of 500 to 800 subjects by immunosequencing and related them to cytomegalovirus serostatus. A later analysis re-examined previously published TCR beta repertoires from hundreds of donors and added high-resolution HLA genotyping to investigate patterns of TCR occurrence. In addition to the first cohort of 666 subjects, a separate validation cohort of approximately 130 different subjects was used. The aim of the study was to test whether cataloging public T cell receptors could identify signatures of past pathogen exposure. What the work shows at the level of the full study, not this receptor alone: The presence/absence analyses assumed that sequencing depth was roughly uniform across donors, and that assumption may not be true. CMV serostatus was the only immune exposure information available for the cohort. Because counts were too low, seventeen rarely observed V segments, including chromosome 9 orphons, were left out of the earlier analysis of approximately 500 of the donors. Most TCR sequences were observed very rarely across donors, whereas some public TCRs were present in many individuals. According to the authors, the approach could potentially be generalized to other disease states and immunological phenotypes. A later analysis found that HLA-associated TCR beta chains were more clonally expanded and had lower generation probabilities than equally common non-associated chains. A later analysis associated 15,000 to 20,000 TCR beta sequences with specific HLA alleles at a false discovery rate of 0.05. A later genetic analysis associated a missense DCLRE1C variant with V-gene and J-gene trimming of TCR beta chains, and an independent cohort replicated the association. Most CMV-associated TCR beta chains appeared to be HLA-restricted in a later analysis, and the HLA associations seemed to be driven largely by CMV exposure. The study gave a list of roughly 150 TCR beta chains associated with cytomegalovirus. Linkage disequilibrium might explain the correlated functional status among segregating V segments, but an unknown experimental factor could not be ruled out. Some IMGT-functional V segments, including TRBV6-2 and TRBV6-3, could not be distinguished by the 87-base-pair reads and were therefore excluded. According to a later analysis, TCR association rates differed among HLA loci, with DRB1 alleles showing the most associated TCRs and HLA-C alleles showing the fewest. A further reported finding was that TCR beta sequences accurately predicted the HLA-A and HLA-B alleles for most subjects in the first cohort. According to a later genetic analysis, donors in an Asian-associated ancestry cluster had fewer N-insertions in productive TCRs than the roughly 670-donor mean. When HLA alleles, especially DR and DQ, strongly co-occurred, TCR associations were difficult to assign to individual alleles. Three of the identified cytomegalovirus-associated TCR beta chains were confirmed in vitro to be specific for cytomegalovirus antigens. The sequencing pipeline was judged likely to have produced a cluster of highly shared sequence variants as a technical artifact. In both the original and validation cohorts, the classifier was reported to diagnose cytomegalovirus status with high specificity and sensitivity. An earlier analysis of 587 of the donors showed that most TCR beta V segments appeared in productive rearrangements either about 90% or about 30% of the time, which broadly matched IMGT annotations. In a later analysis, several top co-occurrence clusters were reported to appear linked to parvovirus B19, influenza, CMV and Epstein-Barr virus. The cohort was sequenced for TCR beta chains only, and without alpha or paired-chain data the features that could be detected were limited. Because HLA typing was unavailable for some donors at each locus, only the typed subset was used in association tests.

The trim is 2 bases for V and 1 base for J, with a gap of 8 bases between the germline ends. Including cysteine and phenylalanine, the CDR3 has 13 amino acids. Here the CDR3 DNA is all that survives: 39 bases in frame from base 1. The germline V gene (reference sequence) provides CDR1 GTSNPN and CDR2 SVGIG. To note about this clone: Its antigen is still unknown. Within one base of it there is no much larger clone, and no base qualities were kept.

The cohort consisted of 666 healthy bone marrow donors. At the time of sampling, all cohort members were nominally healthy, though unrecorded immune exposures were likely present. The donor tested CMV seronegative, placing the donor among the 350 or so seronegative members of the cohort. A peripheral blood sample was collected from each donor, and TCR beta sequencing was performed on peripheral blood mononuclear cells. Genomic DNA extraction from the blood cell samples was performed with the Qiagen DNeasy Blood Extraction Kit. To prepare the library, the immunoSEQ multiplex PCR assay was applied. For the multiplex PCR, a mixture combining 60 forward primers for TCR Vbeta segments and 13 reverse primers for TCR Jbeta segments was used. Amplification of the CDR3 region of rearranged TCR beta genes was performed with a multiplex PCR assay on genomic DNA. The Illumina HiSeq System was used to sequence the amplified TCR beta libraries as 87-base-pair reads. Concerning the study's data processing: A later analysis counted tens of millions of unique TCR beta chains across the 670 or so repertoires, and some 11 million of these chains were shared by at least two donors. Raw reads were error-corrected and collapsed into unique sequences by a nearest-neighbor algorithm in which closely related sequences were merged to remove PCR and sequencing errors. V, D and J gene segments were assigned by aligning CDR3 sequences to IMGT reference sequences. For a sequence to be retained, at least a six-nucleotide match to both a V gene segment and a J gene segment was required. Rearrangements were called productive when the CDR3 lacked stop codons and stayed in frame with V and J; all others were non-productive. CDR3 was defined according to IMGT convention as the region running from the second conserved V-encoded cysteine to the conserved J-encoded phenylalanine. The earlier analysis of fewer than 750 of the donors excluded sequences that lacked an unambiguous match to a single V gene segment. In an earlier analysis of several hundred of the donors, a V segment was called functional when productive rearrangements were above 56.7%, and segregating when the standard deviation between donors exceeded 5%. A statistical classification framework was built for diagnosing cytomegalovirus status from the catalog of TCR beta chain sequences. A later analysis assigned V and J genes by comparing TCR nucleotide sequences with IMGT/GENE-DB human TR gene sequences. The TCRdist pipeline was used in a later analysis to assign CDR3 sequences and most-parsimonious VDJ recombination scenarios. In a later analysis, every TCR beta chain was defined by the combination of its CDR3 amino acid sequence and its V-gene family, and reads without a unique V-gene family were dropped. In a later analysis, a few hundred highly shared, low-generation-probability nucleotide sequences were removed to address suspected cross-contamination and a sequencing artifact. In a later analysis, a clonal expansion index was calculated for each public chain from normalized within-repertoire ranks of inferred template counts. A later analysis computed generation probabilities with a VDJ recombination model fitted to out-of-frame rearrangements, and checked the results against IGoR. Hypergeometric tests were used in a later analysis to score TCR-TCR, TCR-HLA and TCR-CMV co-occurrence, with a repertoire-size bias correction applied to the TCR pairs. A later analysis estimated false discovery rates by permuting HLA or CMV assignments 20 times. In a later analysis, co-occurring TCRs were grouped using DBSCAN, and TCRdist sequence similarity was added for clustering within HLA-allele-positive subsets. For co-occurrence clustering, repertoires with fewer than 30,000 or more than 120,000 public chains were excluded, along with roughly 5 repertoires with anomalous nucleotide sharing. TCRdb took this table from immuneACCESS and kept in-frame rearrangements with V and J called. Such tables lack part of the clones; where checked against another copy, unresolved V genes explain under half of the gap, and the rest is unexplained. The D gene and trimming were derived from the DNA, and the V and J assignments and clone size from that table. The sample profile shows more than 100,000 clones; about 64% of them were found once. The ten largest make up approximately 2.5% of the sample.

The sample comprised PBMCs. The sequence was obtained from a woman aged 40 to 50 in good health and CMV-seronegative. The sequence links TRBV30 to TRBJ1-1; matching of 5 bases hints at TRBD1 as the D gene. The CDR3 reads CAWSFQGNTEAFF. The nucleotides are TGTGCCTGGAGTTTCCAGGGGAACACTGAAGCTTTCTTT.